This T cell receptor (beta chain) emerged from a study of CD8 T cells in Susac syndrome. CD8+ and CD4+ T cells circulating in blood were sequenced for TCR beta. cDNA came from around 0.5 to 1 ug RNA primed by random hexamers. Amplification of TCR beta CDR3 across 54 Vbeta and 13 Jbeta was performed with immunoSEQ multiplex PCR. TCRdb called the immunoSEQ multiplex PCR reads again in MiXCR, with one record for every CDR3 protein. The top ten clones hold over 0.12% of a sample with roughly 140,000 distinct CDR3 sequences, over 95% of them seen once. The receptor's source is a human donor with multiple sclerosis. The sequenced sample was CD8+ T cells from PBMCs.

CDR3 sequence reads: CASSLAPTAQSNEQFF. For the CDR3, the DNA is TGTGCCAGCAGCTTAGCCCCCACCGCACAGAGCAATGAGCAGTTCTTC. V and J are TRBV7-2 and TRBJ2-1; D is undetermined. Trimming took off 0 bases at V and 6 bases at J, with 15 bases between the two ends. Germline CDR1 and CDR2: SGHTA and FQGNSA. The CDR3 runs 16 residues.